This T cell receptor beta chain was observed in a study of blood T cells in healthy people across ages. Notes on the study in general: Long-lived donors had more naive CD4+ cells and higher diversity than aged donors.

The CDR3 spans 13 residues. V lost 2 bases and J 7 bases, leaving 11 bases between the germline ends. From germline, CDR1 is MRHNA and CDR2 SNTAGT. The use of a sample-barcoded 5' primer and a J-beta primer mix characterized a second PCR of about 7 to 12 cycles. TCRdb reprocessed the 5' RACE reads via MiXCR and lists one record per CDR3 protein. This table holds 790,000 or so distinct CDR3 sequences, about 42% found once. For this clonotype: The antigen is unknown.

This TCR derives from a man of 80 years or more in good health. The sample consisted of blood. V is TRBV6-4 and J is TRBJ1-2; no definite D call. The CDR3 here is CASSDRDMGGYTF. CDR3 bases: TGTGCCAGCAGTGACAGGGATATGGGTGGCTACACCTTC.